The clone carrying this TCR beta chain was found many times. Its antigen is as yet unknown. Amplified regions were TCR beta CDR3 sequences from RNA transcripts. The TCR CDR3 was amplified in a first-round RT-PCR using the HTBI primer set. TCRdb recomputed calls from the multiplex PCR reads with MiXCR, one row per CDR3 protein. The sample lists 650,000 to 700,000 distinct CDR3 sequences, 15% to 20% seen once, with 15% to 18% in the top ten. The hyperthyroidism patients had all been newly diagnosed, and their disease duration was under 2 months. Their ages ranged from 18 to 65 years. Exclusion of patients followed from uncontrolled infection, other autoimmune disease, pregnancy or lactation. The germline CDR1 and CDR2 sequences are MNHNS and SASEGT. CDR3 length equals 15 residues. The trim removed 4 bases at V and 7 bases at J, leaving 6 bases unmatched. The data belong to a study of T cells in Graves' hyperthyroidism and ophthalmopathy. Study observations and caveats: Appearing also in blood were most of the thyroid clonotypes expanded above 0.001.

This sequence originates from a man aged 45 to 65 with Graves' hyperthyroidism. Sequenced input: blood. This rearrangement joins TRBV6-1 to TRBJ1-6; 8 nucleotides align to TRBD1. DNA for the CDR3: TGTGCCAGCAGTGTCACCGCAGGGGGCAATTCACCCCTCCACTTT. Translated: CASSVTAGGNSPLHF.